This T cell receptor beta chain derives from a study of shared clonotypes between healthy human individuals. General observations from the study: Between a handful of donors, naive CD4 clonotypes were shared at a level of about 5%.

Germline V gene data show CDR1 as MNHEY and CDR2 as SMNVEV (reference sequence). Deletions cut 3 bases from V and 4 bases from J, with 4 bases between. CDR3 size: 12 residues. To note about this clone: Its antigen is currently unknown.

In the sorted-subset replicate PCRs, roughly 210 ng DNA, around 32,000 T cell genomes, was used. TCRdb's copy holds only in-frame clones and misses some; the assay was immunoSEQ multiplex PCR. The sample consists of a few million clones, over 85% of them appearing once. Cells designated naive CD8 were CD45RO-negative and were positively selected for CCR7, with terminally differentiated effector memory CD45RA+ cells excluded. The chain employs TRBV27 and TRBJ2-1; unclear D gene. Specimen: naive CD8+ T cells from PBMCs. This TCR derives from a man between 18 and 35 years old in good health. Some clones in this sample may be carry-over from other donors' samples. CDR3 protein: CASSLLYNEQFF. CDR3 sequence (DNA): TGTGCCAGCAGTTTGTTATACAATGAGCAGTTCTTC.